This is a list of T cell receptor beta chains from one sample in a study of T cell repertoires in cytomegalovirus infection. TCRdb independently ran MiXCR on the reads; one entry per CDR3 protein. The sample includes roughly 720,000 distinct CDR3 sequences, 35% of them seen just once. The source material was PBMCs. The receptor set was obtained from a human donor in good health (CMV status not recorded). Some clones in this sample may be carry-over from other donors' samples. Both conserved end residues are part of each CDR3. The order of the fields is V gene, J gene, D gene, clone size, CDR3 DNA, CDR3 protein. D genes are given only for firm matches. Clone size is stated in some rows and not others, as once, few, many or a class when expanded.

V gene: TRBV7-6; J gene: TRBJ2-1; D gene: -; clone size: few; CDR3 DNA: TGTGCCAGCAGCTTAGCGTCCGTGAATGAGCAGTTCTTC; CDR3 protein: CASSLASVNEQFF
V gene: TRBV7-8; J gene: TRBJ2-2; D gene: -; clone size: few; CDR3 DNA: TGTGCCAGCATGACGTGGAGGCTTCTAGCAGGGGAGCTGTTTTTT; CDR3 protein: CASMTWRLLAGELFF
V gene: TRBV28; J gene: TRBJ2-5; D gene: TRBD2; clone size: -; CDR3 DNA: TGTGCCAGCAGTTTTGAGATCGGGGGGAACGCTGGAGAGTCCCAGTACTTC; CDR3 protein: CASSFEIGGNAGESQYF
V gene: TRBV7-9; J gene: TRBJ2-1; D gene: -; clone size: few; CDR3 DNA: TGTGCCAGCAGCTTGGGAACTCCCAGCTCCTACAATGAGCAGTTCTTC; CDR3 protein: CASSLGTPSSYNEQFF
V gene: TRBV12-3/TRBV12-4; J gene: TRBJ1-1; D gene: -; clone size: -; CDR3 DNA: TGTGCCAGCAGTTTCAGGAGAGCGAACACTGAAGCTTTCTTT; CDR3 protein: CASSFRRANTEAFF
V gene: TRBV28; J gene: TRBJ2-5; D gene: TRBD1; clone size: few; CDR3 DNA: TGTGCCAGCAGTTTTTTGGGACAGCAAGAGACCCAGTACTTC; CDR3 protein: CASSFLGQQETQYF
V gene: TRBV3-1; J gene: TRBJ2-7; D gene: -; clone size: -; CDR3 DNA: TGTGCCAGCAGCCAGGGAGGATGGAACGAGCAGTACTTC; CDR3 protein: CASSQGGWNEQYF
V gene: TRBV7-9; J gene: TRBJ2-3; D gene: -; clone size: -; CDR3 DNA: TGTGCCAGCAGCCTCCCGGTTGGTAACTCAGATACGCAGTATTTT; CDR3 protein: CASSLPVGNSDTQYF
V gene: TRBV20-1; J gene: TRBJ1-4; D gene: -; clone size: few; CDR3 DNA: TGCAGTGCTGTTCCGAGTTTGGGGGAAAAACTGTTTTTT; CDR3 protein: CSAVPSLGEKLFF
V gene: TRBV6-6; J gene: TRBJ1-3; D gene: -; clone size: -; CDR3 DNA: TGTGCCAGCAGCTCCGGGACGGAGGGAAACACCATATATTTT; CDR3 protein: CASSSGTEGNTIYF
V gene: TRBV5-1; J gene: TRBJ2-7; D gene: TRBD1; clone size: -; CDR3 DNA: TGCGCCAGCAGTCCTGACAGGGGGCTCTCCTACGAGCAGTACTTC; CDR3 protein: CASSPDRGLSYEQYF
V gene: TRBV7-2; J gene: TRBJ2-7; D gene: -; clone size: -; CDR3 DNA: TGTGCCAGCAGCCTCCGGCGGGGTTGGGGCGAGCAGTACTTC; CDR3 protein: CASSLRRGWGEQYF
V gene: TRBV28; J gene: TRBJ2-6; D gene: TRBD1; clone size: -; CDR3 DNA: TGTGCCAGCAGTTTATGGACAGGGGCCGGTGGGGCCAACGTCCTGACTTTC; CDR3 protein: CASSLWTGAGGANVLTF
V gene: TRBV30; J gene: TRBJ1-1; D gene: -; clone size: -; CDR3 DNA: TGTGCCTGGAGTAGGTGGCAGAACACTGAAGCTTTCTTT; CDR3 protein: CAWSRWQNTEAFF
V gene: TRBV7-2; J gene: TRBJ1-1; D gene: -; clone size: many; CDR3 DNA: TGTGCCAGCAGCACCGGGGGGGGACGCATTGCTTTCTTT; CDR3 protein: CASSTGGGRIAFF
V gene: TRBV29-1; J gene: TRBJ2-4; D gene: -; clone size: -; CDR3 DNA: TGCAGCGCTAAAGAGGACCGAACCAAAAACATTCAGTACTTC; CDR3 protein: CSAKEDRTKNIQYF
V gene: TRBV5-1; J gene: TRBJ1-4; D gene: TRBD1; clone size: many; CDR3 DNA: TGCGCCAGCAGAAGAACCGGGACAGGGGGCAGGAATGAAAAACTGTTTTTT; CDR3 protein: CASRRTGTGGRNEKLFF
V gene: TRBV25-1; J gene: TRBJ1-1; D gene: -; clone size: -; CDR3 DNA: TGTGCAAGCAGTGAAAGGGACACTGAAGTTTTCTTT; CDR3 protein: CASSERDTEVFF
V gene: TRBV11-2; J gene: TRBJ2-1; D gene: TRBD2; clone size: -; CDR3 DNA: TGTGCCAGCAGCGTATCGGGACTATACAATGAGCAGTTCTTC; CDR3 protein: CASSVSGLYNEQFF
V gene: TRBV27; J gene: TRBJ1-5; D gene: -; clone size: few; CDR3 DNA: TGTGCCAGCAGTCCCCGCACTACAGCGACGGCGAGCAATCAGCCCCAGCATTTT; CDR3 protein: CASSPRTTATASNQPQHF
V gene: TRBV7-2; J gene: TRBJ1-6; D gene: -; clone size: many; CDR3 DNA: TGTGCCAGCAGCTTAGCGAACCGAAATAATTCACCCCTCCACTTT; CDR3 protein: CASSLANRNNSPLHF
V gene: TRBV7-9; J gene: TRBJ2-1; D gene: -; clone size: few; CDR3 DNA: TGTGCCAGCAGCGTGTTCGGGGGGCTAAACAATGAGCAGTTCTTC; CDR3 protein: CASSVFGGLNNEQFF
V gene: TRBV12-3/TRBV12-4; J gene: TRBJ2-5; D gene: -; clone size: -; CDR3 DNA: TGTGCCAGCAGTTTAACACTCGAGACCCAAGAGACCCAGTACTTC; CDR3 protein: CASSLTLETQETQYF
V gene: TRBV5-6; J gene: TRBJ1-1; D gene: -; clone size: -; CDR3 DNA: TGTGCCAGCAGACCGCAGGGGACCACTGAAGCTTTCTTT; CDR3 protein: CASRPQGTTEAFF
V gene: TRBV19; J gene: TRBJ2-7; D gene: -; clone size: once; CDR3 DNA: TGTGCCAGTAGTAGGGTTAGGGGCAGGGCCCATCCCTTCAGCACCTACGAGCAGTACTTC; CDR3 protein: CASSRVRGRAHPFSTYEQYF
V gene: TRBV4-1; J gene: TRBJ2-5; D gene: TRBD1; clone size: -; CDR3 DNA: TGCGCCAGCAGCCAAGATCGGGGACAGCAAGAGACCCAGTACTTC; CDR3 protein: CASSQDRGQQETQYF
V gene: TRBV7-6; J gene: TRBJ2-2; D gene: TRBD1; clone size: few; CDR3 DNA: TGTGCCAGCAGCTTAGCGAAGGACAGGGGCACCGGGGAGCTGTTTTTT; CDR3 protein: CASSLAKDRGTGELFF
V gene: TRBV5-4; J gene: TRBJ2-6; D gene: -; clone size: -; CDR3 DNA: TGTGCCAGCACAGCGACCTCTTCTGGGGCCAACGTCCTGACTTTC; CDR3 protein: CASTATSSGANVLTF
V gene: TRBV27; J gene: TRBJ1-2; D gene: -; clone size: -; CDR3 DNA: TGTGCCAGCAGTCCCTCATCAGGGCAGGGTTATGGCTACACCTTC; CDR3 protein: CASSPSSGQGYGYTF
V gene: TRBV29-1; J gene: TRBJ2-7; D gene: -; clone size: -; CDR3 DNA: TGCAGCGTTTCCAGGCTAAGGCCGGGGGAGCGGTACTTC; CDR3 protein: CSVSRLRPGERYF
V gene: TRBV5-4; J gene: TRBJ1-2; D gene: -; clone size: -; CDR3 DNA: TGTGCCAGCAGCTTGGACAGGGAAAGGGACGGCTACACCTTC; CDR3 protein: CASSLDRERDGYTF
V gene: TRBV10-3; J gene: TRBJ1-1; D gene: -; clone size: few; CDR3 DNA: TGTGCCACCAGGCGGTCAGAGAACACTGAAGCTTTCTTT; CDR3 protein: CATRRSENTEAFF
V gene: TRBV28; J gene: TRBJ2-7; D gene: -; clone size: many; CDR3 DNA: TGTGCCAGCAGTCCCGGGGCCGCCTACTACGAGCAGTACTTC; CDR3 protein: CASSPGAAYYEQYF
V gene: TRBV7-9; J gene: TRBJ2-5; D gene: TRBD1; clone size: many; CDR3 DNA: TGTGCCAGCAGCTCGACCAGGGGGAAAGAGACCCAGTACTTC; CDR3 protein: CASSSTRGKETQYF
V gene: TRBV29-1; J gene: TRBJ2-7; D gene: -; clone size: -; CDR3 DNA: TGCAGCGCTATAAAAGGCTACGAGCAGTACTTC; CDR3 protein: CSAIKGYEQYF
V gene: TRBV6-2/TRBV6-3; J gene: TRBJ2-7; D gene: TRBD2; clone size: -; CDR3 DNA: TGTGCCAGCAGTCTTAATAGCGGGGGCGGCGAGCAGTACTTC; CDR3 protein: CASSLNSGGGEQYF
V gene: TRBV7-9; J gene: TRBJ2-5; D gene: TRBD2; clone size: -; CDR3 DNA: TGTGCCAGCAGCCCCCACCAAGCGGGAGGACAAGAGACCCAGTACTTC; CDR3 protein: CASSPHQAGGQETQYF
V gene: TRBV6-1; J gene: TRBJ2-7; D gene: -; clone size: -; CDR3 DNA: TGTGCCAGCAGGGACCGGGAGTTTCTGTACGAGCAGTACTTC; CDR3 protein: CASRDREFLYEQYF
V gene: TRBV12-3/TRBV12-4; J gene: TRBJ2-2; D gene: TRBD1; clone size: few; CDR3 DNA: TGTGCCAGCACCCTGGGACAGGGCGGAGGGGAGCTGTTTTTT; CDR3 protein: CASTLGQGGGELFF
V gene: TRBV28; J gene: TRBJ1-5; D gene: -; clone size: few; CDR3 DNA: TGTGCCAGCAGTTTAGTCGGCGTCCTCGTACAGCCCCAGCATTTT; CDR3 protein: CASSLVGVLVQPQHF
V gene: TRBV19; J gene: TRBJ1-5; D gene: -; clone size: -; CDR3 DNA: TGTGACAGTCTACCCCTCCGGGACAACCAGAATCAGCCCCAGCATTTT; CDR3 protein: CDSLPLRDNQNQPQHF
V gene: TRBV28; J gene: TRBJ2-2; D gene: -; clone size: many; CDR3 DNA: TGTGCCAGCAGTTTTATCAACACCGGGGAGCTGTTTTTT; CDR3 protein: CASSFINTGELFF
V gene: TRBV28; J gene: TRBJ2-1; D gene: -; clone size: few; CDR3 DNA: TGTGCCAGCAGTTTCCGGCGCTCTGGAGCGGTCGGGTTCTTC; CDR3 protein: CASSFRRSGAVGFF
V gene: TRBV10-3; J gene: TRBJ2-7; D gene: -; clone size: few; CDR3 DNA: TGTGCCATCAGTGAATTTGGGGGGGCAACGGACGAGCAGTACTTC; CDR3 protein: CAISEFGGATDEQYF
V gene: TRBV7-6; J gene: TRBJ1-6; D gene: -; clone size: many; CDR3 DNA: TGTGCCAGCAGCTCCTCGCCATATTCACCCCTCCACTTT; CDR3 protein: CASSSSPYSPLHF
V gene: TRBV28; J gene: TRBJ1-5; D gene: -; clone size: -; CDR3 DNA: TGTGCCGAGGGTCAGCCCCAGCATTTT; CDR3 protein: CAEGQPQHF
V gene: TRBV28; J gene: TRBJ2-5; D gene: TRBD2; clone size: -; CDR3 DNA: TGTGCCAGCAGTTTGGGAAGGACTAGGTTCCGGGCCCAGTACTTC; CDR3 protein: CASSLGRTRFRAQYF
V gene: TRBV20-1; J gene: TRBJ1-4; D gene: -; clone size: few; CDR3 DNA: TGCAGTGCGGCTCGAACAGGTTTTCAATATGAAAAACTGTTTTTT; CDR3 protein: CSAARTGFQYEKLFF
V gene: TRBV6-1; J gene: TRBJ2-2; D gene: -; clone size: -; CDR3 DNA: TGTGCCAGCAGTGAAAGGCCTGCTATGAACACCGGGGAGCTGTTTTTT; CDR3 protein: CASSERPAMNTGELFF
V gene: TRBV7-2; J gene: TRBJ2-2; D gene: TRBD1; clone size: many; CDR3 DNA: TGTGCCAGCAGCCTAGAGCCCGGGACAGTGAACACCGGGGAGCTGTTTTTT; CDR3 protein: CASSLEPGTVNTGELFF
V gene: TRBV7-9; J gene: TRBJ1-5; D gene: TRBD1; clone size: -; CDR3 DNA: TGTGCCAGCAGCCCTGGGGACAGGGGGCGGCGTTCAAGCAATCAGCCCCAGCATTTT; CDR3 protein: CASSPGDRGRRSSNQPQHF
V gene: TRBV7-2; J gene: TRBJ1-6; D gene: -; clone size: few; CDR3 DNA: TGTGCCAGCAGCCCCCGGGCAGGGGATAATTCACCCCTCCACTTT; CDR3 protein: CASSPRAGDNSPLHF
V gene: TRBV5-5; J gene: TRBJ2-1; D gene: TRBD1; clone size: few; CDR3 DNA: TGTGCCAGCAGCACCACCGGGACAGGGCCGAATGAGCAGTTCTTC; CDR3 protein: CASSTTGTGPNEQFF
V gene: TRBV7-3; J gene: TRBJ1-2; D gene: -; clone size: few; CDR3 DNA: TGTGCCAGCAGCTTAACGGGAGGGAGCGGGATTGGCTACACCTTC; CDR3 protein: CASSLTGGSGIGYTF
V gene: TRBV7-8; J gene: TRBJ2-7; D gene: -; clone size: few; CDR3 DNA: TGTGCCAGCAGCTTAGCGCTCGGTATCGGCAGGGGTTACGAGCAGTACTTC; CDR3 protein: CASSLALGIGRGYEQYF
V gene: TRBV7-6; J gene: TRBJ2-1; D gene: -; clone size: -; CDR3 DNA: TGTGCCAGCAGCTTAAACAGGGGCGGGGGTGAGCAGTTCTTC; CDR3 protein: CASSLNRGGGEQFF
V gene: TRBV6-6; J gene: TRBJ2-5; D gene: -; clone size: -; CDR3 DNA: TGTGCCAGCAGTTACTCTGACAGGATCCAAGAGACCCAGTACTTC; CDR3 protein: CASSYSDRIQETQYF